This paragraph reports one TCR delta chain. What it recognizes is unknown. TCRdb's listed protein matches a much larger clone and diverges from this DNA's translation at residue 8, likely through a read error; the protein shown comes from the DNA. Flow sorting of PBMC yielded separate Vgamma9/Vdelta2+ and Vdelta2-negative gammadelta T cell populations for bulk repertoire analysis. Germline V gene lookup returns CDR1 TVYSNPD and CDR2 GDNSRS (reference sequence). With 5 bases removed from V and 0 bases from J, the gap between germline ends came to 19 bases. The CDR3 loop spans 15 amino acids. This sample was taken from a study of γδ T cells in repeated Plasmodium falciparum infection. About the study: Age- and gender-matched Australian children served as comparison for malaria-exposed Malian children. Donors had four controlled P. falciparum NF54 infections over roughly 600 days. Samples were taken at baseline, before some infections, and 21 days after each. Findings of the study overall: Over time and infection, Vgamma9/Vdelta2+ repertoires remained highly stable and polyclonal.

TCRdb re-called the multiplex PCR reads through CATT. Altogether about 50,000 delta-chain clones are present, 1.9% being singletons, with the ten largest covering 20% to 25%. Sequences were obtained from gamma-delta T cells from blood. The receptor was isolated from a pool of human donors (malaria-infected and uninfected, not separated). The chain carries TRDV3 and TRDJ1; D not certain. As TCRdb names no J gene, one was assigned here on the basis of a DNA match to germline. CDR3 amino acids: CAVNLVLPYTDKLIF. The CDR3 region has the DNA TGTGCCGTAAATTTGGTCCTCCCGTACACCGATAAACTCATCTTT.